Following are 29 T cell receptor beta chains from one sample sequenced in a study of shared clonotypes between healthy human individuals. Data came from immunoSEQ multiplex PCR; TCRdb stores just in-frame clones and leaves some out. The table shows millions of clones, with under 95% occurring only once. Terminally differentiated effector memory CD45RA+ cells were excluded from the naive CD8 cells, which were CD45RO-negative and positively selected for CCR7. Sample: naive CD8+ T cells from PBMCs. The source of these receptors is a man between 18 and 35 years old in good health. Some clones in this sample may be carry-over from other donors' samples.

The chain combines TRBV25-1 with TRBJ2-1; D not resolved. The V and J ends lost 9 bases and 5 bases respectively, with 14 bases between them. Germline V lookup: CDR1 MGHDK, CDR2 SYGVNS. CDR3 length equals 13 residues. In DNA, the CDR3 is TGTGCCAGTATTCCGGGTGGGAACAATGAGCAGTTCTTC. Its protein product is CASIPGGNNEQFF.

The J gene is TRBJ2-5, the V gene TRBV9, with D perhaps matching TRBD1 or TRBD2 (5 bases each). Trimming stripped 8 bases from V and 5 bases from J, with 16 bases between. The CDR3 sequence is 13 residues long. Germline-derived CDR1 and CDR2 are SGDLS and YYNGEE. This chain's CDR3 is CASGTRWDETQYF. The DNA for the CDR3 is TGTGCCAGTGGGACCCGGTGGGATGAGACCCAGTACTTC.

In regard to this clone: The same CDR3 also results from other DNA sequences found in this sample. J is TRBJ2-5 and V is TRBV7-9; D unclear. CDR3 length: 13 amino acids. Trimming took 3 bases from V and 2 from J, leaving 7 bases between them. CDR1 is SEHNR, CDR2 FQNEAQ, per germline (reference sequence). The chain's CDR3 is CASSFSEQETQYF. The CDR3 region has the DNA TGTGCCAGCAGCTTTTCTGAACAAGAGACCCAGTACTTC.

The CDR3 DNA reads TGTGCCTGGAGTCACTCAGCGCCCACCTACTACACCTTC. Protein product: CAWSHSAPTYYTF. This rearrangement joins TRBV30 to TRBJ1-2; D is uncertain. CDR3 length: 13 residues. Deletions cut 2 bases from V and 10 bases from J, with 17 bases between. The germline CDR1 and CDR2 sequences are GTSNPN and SVGIG (reference sequence).

The chain recombines TRBV2 with TRBJ1-5; no clear D gene. This CDR3 has 18 amino acids. CDR1 SNHLY and CDR2 FYNNEI come from the germline V gene. V lost 2 bases to trimming and J lost 0 bases, with 17 bases between them. The CDR3 DNA sequence: TGTGCCAGCAGTGAAACGAACCCGATGCTGTATAGCAATCAGCCCCAGCATTTT. Its translation is CASSETNPMLYSNQPQHF.

The chain links TRBV10-1 to TRBJ2-5, with 9 bases that match TRBD2. V trimming: 3 bases; J trimming: 3 bases; junction bases outside the gene matches: 8. This CDR3 is 16 amino acids long. Germline V CDR1 and CDR2: WNHNN, SYGVQD (reference sequence). This chain's CDR3 is CASSDSIAGVEETQYF. DNA for the CDR3: TGCGCCAGCAGTGACTCGATAGCGGGAGTGGAAGAGACCCAGTACTTC.

Note on this clone: Other DNA sequences from this sample encode an identical CDR3 as well. This rearrangement joins TRBV5-8 to TRBJ2-7; D possibly corresponds to TRBD2 (5 bases). V lost 4 bases and J lost 3, with 11 bases in between. This CDR3 is 13 amino acids long. Per germline, CDR1 SGHTS and CDR2 YDEGEE. CDR3 in amino acids: CASSLVRGYEQYF. In DNA form, the CDR3 reads TGTGCCAGCAGCCTTGTACGGGGCTACGAGCAGTACTTC.

This clone appeared once. The chain uses TRBV6-5 and TRBJ2-7; tentative D call: TRBD1 (7 bases). V was cut by 6 bases and J by 2 bases, with 14 bases left in between. Germline V lookup: CDR1 MNHEY, CDR2 SVGAGI. This CDR3 region has 14 residues. The CDR3 DNA follows: TGTGCCAGCAGCGTTGCCAGGGGGGCCTACGAGCAGTACTTC. Encoded protein: CASSVARGAYEQYF.

J is TRBJ2-7 and V is TRBV10-3, with D perhaps matching TRBD1 or TRBD2 (5 bases each). V was cut by 2 bases and J by 0 bases, with 20 bases left in between. Germline V gene lookup returns CDR1 ENHRY and CDR2 SYGVKD. CDR3 size: 18 residues. The CDR3 sequence is CAISEVLRGSDSSYEQYF. The CDR3 coding sequence is TGTGCCATCAGTGAGGTACTGAGGGGTTCCGATTCCTCCTACGAGCAGTACTTC.

As for this clone: Additional DNA sequences in this sample encode the identical CDR3. The V call is TRBV5-4, the J call TRBJ2-1, with 9 bases aligning to TRBD2. Germline V CDR1 and CDR2: SGHNT, YYREEE (reference sequence). V lost 2 bases, J lost 5 bases, and 5 bases stayed unmatched. The CDR3 extends over 15 amino acids. Written as DNA, the CDR3 is TGTGCCAGCAGCTTAAAGCGGGAGGTGAACAATGAGCAGTTCTTC. Residues: CASSLKREVNNEQFF.

The chain uses TRBV11-2 and TRBJ1-1; D unclear. V lost 4 bases and J lost 1, with 13 bases in between. This CDR3 is built from 15 residues. CDR1 is SGHAT, CDR2 FQNNGV, per germline. The CDR3 DNA sequence: TGTGCCAGCAGCTCCACCCTGGTGGGGAACACTGAAGCTTTCTTT. This encodes CASSSTLVGNTEAFF.

The gene calls are TRBV4-1 and TRBJ1-2, with unresolved D. CDR1 is MGHRA, CDR2 YSYEKL, per germline. Trimming pared 1 base from V and 2 bases from J, leaving 17 bases between. The CDR3 spans 17 residues. The CDR3 nucleotides are TGCGCCAGCAGCCAAGTCCGGATAGGCGAGGGAAACTATGGCTACACCTTC. As protein: CASSQVRIGEGNYGYTF.

This chain links TRBV27 with TRBJ2-5, with 14 bases aligning to TRBD2. Germline V lookup: CDR1 MNHEY, CDR2 SMNVEV (reference sequence). The CDR3 consists of 20 residues. The V segment lost 4 bases and the J segment 3 bases; nucleotides outside the gene matches: 16. The CDR3 coding sequence is TGTGCCAGCAGTTCACTTTTTAGCCAGGGACTAGCGGGAGAAGAAGAGACCCAGTACTTC. Protein product: CASSSLFSQGLAGEEETQYF.

This clone was seen once. In nucleotides, the CDR3 is TGTGCCAGCAGCTTATGGCGGGGGGGGCTAGCCTACGAGCAGTACTTC. Translation gives CASSLWRGGLAYEQYF. This sequence joins TRBV11-2 and TRBJ2-7; 9 bases line up with TRBD2. This CDR3 has 16 residues. V gave up 2 bases and J gave up 2 bases; unmatched junction bases: 7. From germline, CDR1 is SGHAT and CDR2 FQNNGV.

The chain couples TRBV4-1 to TRBJ1-2, with 8 bases matching TRBD1. CDR1 is MGHRA, CDR2 YSYEKL, per germline. V gave up 4 bases and J gave up 0 bases; unmatched junction bases: 4. CDR3 length equals 15 residues. CDR3 sequence (DNA): TGCGCCAGCAGCCCGGGACAGGAGCCTAACTATGGCTACACCTTC. Translated: CASSPGQEPNYGYTF.

The rearrangement joins TRBV4-1 to TRBJ2-5; TRBD1 is a possible D gene (6 bases). Germline values: CDR1 MGHRA, CDR2 YSYEKL. CDR3 length: 14 residues. V was pared by 0 bases and J by 5 bases, with 10 bases between. This CDR3 reads CASSQELRGETQYF. CDR3 nucleotides: TGCGCCAGCAGCCAAGAATTGAGGGGGGAGACCCAGTACTTC.

The chain employs TRBV5-1 and TRBJ2-1; the D gene is possibly TRBD2 (5 bases). The CDR3 spans 16 residues. CDR1 is SGHRS and CDR2 is YFSETQ in the germline V gene. Trimming took 3 bases from V and 3 from J, leaving 16 bases between them. The CDR3 loop is CASSSGPGLSYNEQFF. Here the CDR3 DNA reads TGCGCCAGCAGCTCCGGCCCAGGACTTAGCTACAATGAGCAGTTCTTC.

The V call is TRBV30, the J call TRBJ1-2, with D hard to call. The CDR3 extends over 11 amino acids. Germline loops: CDR1 GTSNPN, CDR2 SVGIG (reference sequence). Deletions cut 1 base from V and 4 bases from J, with 4 bases between. CDR3 region: CAWSDSYGYTF. The CDR3, as DNA: TGTGCCTGGAGTGACAGCTATGGCTACACCTTC.

Details on this clone: Other DNA sequences in the same sample also yield this CDR3. The chain employs TRBV28 and TRBJ1-1; D not certain. In germline, CDR1 is MDHEN, CDR2 SYDVKM. CDR3 length: 13 residues. Trimming removed 3 bases from V and 0 bases from J, with 5 bases in between. CDR3 amino acids: CASSFGLNTEAFF. In DNA, the CDR3 is TGTGCCAGCAGTTTCGGTCTGAACACTGAAGCTTTCTTT.

This chain connects TRBV19 to TRBJ1-5; D gene uncertain. V was pared by 5 bases and J by 2 bases, with 13 bases between. The germline V gene has CDR1 LNHDA and CDR2 SQIVND (reference sequence). The CDR3 covers 15 residues. The CDR3 sequence: CASSFGNPGNQPQHF. Here the CDR3 DNA reads TGTGCCAGTAGTTTCGGAAACCCGGGCAATCAGCCCCAGCATTTT.

The chain joins TRBV30 to TRBJ2-1, with 11 nucleotides matching TRBD2. Germline trimming cut 4 bases from V and 7 bases from J; bases unmatched to any gene: 3. CDR1 is GTSNPN and CDR2 is SVGIG in the germline V gene (reference sequence). The CDR3 has 13 residues. The DNA of the CDR3 is TGTGCCTGGAAGACTAGCGGGATTAATGAGCAGTTCTTC. This gives the protein CAWKTSGINEQFF.

This rearrangement joins TRBV9 to TRBJ2-7, with a tentative D call TRBD2 (6 bases). There are 16 residues in the CDR3. V lost 0 bases and J lost 3, with 16 bases in between. The germline CDR1 and CDR2 sequences are SGDLS and YYNGEE. CDR3 sequence: CASSVVPAGPFYEQYF. As DNA, the CDR3 is TGTGCCAGCAGCGTAGTCCCAGCGGGCCCTTTCTACGAGCAGTACTTC.

This CDR3 reads CAISEMETRGIYNYGYTF. The CDR3, as DNA: TGTGCCATCAGTGAGATGGAAACCCGGGGTATTTATAACTATGGCTACACCTTC. This chain connects TRBV10-3 to TRBJ1-2; the D is unclear. Per germline, CDR1 ENHRY and CDR2 SYGVKD. The V end was cut by 2 bases, the J end by 1 base, with 20 bases between. The CDR3 runs 18 residues.

This chain joins TRBV4-2 and TRBJ2-1; 7 bases line up with TRBD2. J gave up 9 bases and V 4 bases, and 9 bases lay outside the gene matches. The germline V gene has CDR1 LGHNA and CDR2 YNFKEQ. The CDR3 covers 14 residues. The DNA for the CDR3 is TGTGCCAGCAGCCCCCGGGGCGGGGGAGGTGAGCAGTTCTTC. Translated, it gives CASSPRGGGGEQFF.

The chain carries TRBV6-5 and TRBJ2-5, with TRBD2 identical over 7 bases. The last part of the DNA fits TRBJ2-7 better; the J call may be wrong. Germline lookup yields CDR1 MNHEY and CDR2 SVGAGI. The CDR3 is 12 amino acids. The CDR3: CASSRTRAEQYF. The CDR3 region has the DNA TGTGCCAGCAGCCGGACTAGGGCCGAGCAGTACTTC.

This clone was observed a single time. The chain is built from TRBV28 and TRBJ2-7; possibly TRBD1 for D (6 bases). Trimming pared 3 bases from V and 2 bases from J, leaving 11 bases between. Germline lookup yields CDR1 MDHEN and CDR2 SYDVKM. This CDR3 contains 14 residues. In nucleotides, the CDR3 is TGTGCCAGCAGTTTCTTCAGGGGTCCCTACGAGCAGTACTTC. Translating it yields CASSFFRGPYEQYF.

The V and J genes are TRBV9 and TRBJ1-4, with D uncertain. Trimming took 0 bases from V and 6 from J, leaving 12 bases between them. The CDR3 sequence is 15 residues long. Germline V gene lookup returns CDR1 SGDLS and CDR2 YYNGEE. The CDR3 reads CASSVDGRSDEKLFF. DNA for the CDR3: TGTGCCAGCAGCGTAGACGGGAGATCAGATGAAAAACTGTTTTTT.

CDR3 in DNA: TGTGCCATCAGCCCGATGCCGGGGACTAGCGACCAAGAGACCCAGTACTTC. Its protein is CAISPMPGTSDQETQYF. The chain uses TRBV10-3 and TRBJ2-5; 10 positions match TRBD2. Germline lookup yields CDR1 ENHRY and CDR2 SYGVKD. The CDR3 sequence is 17 residues long. After removal of 6 bases from V and 0 bases from J, the junction contained 10 bases not matched to a gene.

V and J are TRBV5-1 and TRBJ1-1; TRBD1 agrees at 7 bases. This CDR3 has 16 amino acids. Per germline, CDR1 SGHRS and CDR2 YFSETQ. V shed 4 bases and J 3 bases; nucleotides not matched to a gene: 12. The CDR3 loop is CASSPIGDRVYTEAFF. The CDR3 region has the DNA TGCGCCAGCAGCCCCATCGGCGACAGGGTTTACACTGAAGCTTTCTTT. Looking up the rest from reference TRBV5-1 and TRBJ1-1 gives the full variable domain: KAGVTQTPRYLIKTRGQQVTLSCSPISGHRSVSWYQQTPGQGLQFLFEYFSETQRNKGNFPGRFSGRQFSNSRSEMNVSTLELGDSALYLCASSPIGDRVYTEAFFGQGTRLTVV.